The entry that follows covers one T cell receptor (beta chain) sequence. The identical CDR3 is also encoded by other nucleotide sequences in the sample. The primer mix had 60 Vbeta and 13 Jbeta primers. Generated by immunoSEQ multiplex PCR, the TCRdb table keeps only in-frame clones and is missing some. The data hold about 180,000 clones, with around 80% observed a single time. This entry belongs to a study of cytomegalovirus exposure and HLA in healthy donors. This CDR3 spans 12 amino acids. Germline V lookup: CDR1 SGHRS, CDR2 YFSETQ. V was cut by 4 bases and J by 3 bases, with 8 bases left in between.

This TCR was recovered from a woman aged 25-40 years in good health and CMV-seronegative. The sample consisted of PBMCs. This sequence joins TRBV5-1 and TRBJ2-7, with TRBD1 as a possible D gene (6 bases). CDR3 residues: CASSGGLYEQYF. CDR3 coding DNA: TGCGCCAGCAGCGGGGGCCTCTACGAGCAGTACTTC. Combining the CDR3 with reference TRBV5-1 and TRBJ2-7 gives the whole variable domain KAGVTQTPRYLIKTRGQQVTLSCSPISGHRSVSWYQQTPGQGLQFLFEYFSETQRNKGNFPGRFSGRQFSNSRSEMNVSTLELGDSALYLCASSGGLYEQYFGPGTRLTVT.